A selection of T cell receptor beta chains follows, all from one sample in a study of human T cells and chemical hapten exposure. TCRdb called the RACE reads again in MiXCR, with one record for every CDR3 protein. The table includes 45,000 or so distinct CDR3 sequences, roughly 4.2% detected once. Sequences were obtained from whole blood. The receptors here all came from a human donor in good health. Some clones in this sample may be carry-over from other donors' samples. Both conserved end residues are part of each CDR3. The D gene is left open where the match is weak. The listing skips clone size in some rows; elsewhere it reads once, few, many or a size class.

CDR3 DNA: TGTGCCAGCAGTTTATTAGGTCGGGAGGTAGCCAAAAACATTCAGTACTTC; CDR3 protein: CASSLLGREVAKNIQYF; V gene: TRBV28; clone size: few; J gene: TRBJ2-4; D gene: TRBD2
CDR3 DNA: TGCGCCAGCAGCGGTTTATCCCGGGATGAGCAGTTCTTC; CDR3 protein: CASSGLSRDEQFF; V gene: TRBV5-1; clone size: many; J gene: TRBJ2-1; D gene: .
CDR3 DNA: TGTGCCAGCAGCTCACCGGGACAGTTGAGCTCTGGAAACACCATATATTTT; CDR3 protein: CASSSPGQLSSGNTIYF; V gene: TRBV5-6; clone size: few; J gene: TRBJ1-3; D gene: TRBD1
CDR3 DNA: TGTGCCAGCAGCGATTCAGGGAGGTCCTACGAGCAGTACTTC; CDR3 protein: CASSDSGRSYEQYF; V gene: TRBV27; clone size: .; J gene: TRBJ2-7; D gene: .
CDR3 DNA: TGTGCCAGCAGCAACCACTATGGCTACACCTTC; CDR3 protein: CASSNHYGYTF; V gene: TRBV9; clone size: many; J gene: TRBJ1-2; D gene: .
CDR3 DNA: TGCGCCAGCAGTGAGCATGGGAGTAGCACAGATACGCAGTATTTT; CDR3 protein: CASSEHGSSTDTQYF; V gene: TRBV10-2; clone size: .; J gene: TRBJ2-3; D gene: .
CDR3 DNA: TGCAGCGCTGAGCGGGGGTCCTCAGATACGCAGTATTTT; CDR3 protein: CSAERGSSDTQYF; V gene: TRBV29-1; clone size: many; J gene: TRBJ2-3; D gene: TRBD2
CDR3 DNA: TGTGCCAGCAGGCCTGACAGGGGGTCTAACTATGGCTACACCTTC; CDR3 protein: CASRPDRGSNYGYTF; V gene: TRBV6-6; clone size: many; J gene: TRBJ1-2; D gene: TRBD1
CDR3 DNA: TGTGCCAGCAGCTTGGACAGGCCGTATGGCTACACCTTC; CDR3 protein: CASSLDRPYGYTF; V gene: TRBV11-2; clone size: many; J gene: TRBJ1-2; D gene: TRBD1
CDR3 DNA: TGTGCCAGCAGCCGCAGGACGGGGGTAGACACCGGGGAGCTGTTTTTT; CDR3 protein: CASSRRTGVDTGELFF; V gene: TRBV14; clone size: many; J gene: TRBJ2-2; D gene: .
CDR3 DNA: TGTGCAGGACGCGGGGCAGTCCAAGAGACCCAGTACTTC; CDR3 protein: CAGRGAVQETQYF; V gene: TRBV28; clone size: many; J gene: TRBJ2-5; D gene: .
CDR3 DNA: TGCGCCAGCAGCTGGGGGACAGGGAGGAGGGAAAACTATGGCTACACCTTC; CDR3 protein: CASSWGTGRRENYGYTF; V gene: TRBV5-1; clone size: many; J gene: TRBJ1-2; D gene: TRBD1
CDR3 DNA: TGTGCCAGTAGTATAGTTCAGGCGGCAGCCAAAAACATTCAGTACTTC; CDR3 protein: CASSIVQAAAKNIQYF; V gene: TRBV19; clone size: few; J gene: TRBJ2-4; D gene: .
CDR3 DNA: TGTGCCACCAGCAGAGATCGCGGGGTTTACACTGAAGCTTTCTTT; CDR3 protein: CATSRDRGVYTEAFF; V gene: TRBV15; clone size: many; J gene: TRBJ1-1; D gene: .
CDR3 DNA: TGCAGCGTTTGTCGCAGAACCTCTGGAAACACCATATATTTT; CDR3 protein: CSVCRRTSGNTIYF; V gene: TRBV29-1; clone size: many; J gene: TRBJ1-3; D gene: .
CDR3 DNA: TGTGCCAGCAGTTCCCAAGCGGGAGGGCCTTACGAGCAGTACTTC; CDR3 protein: CASSSQAGGPYEQYF; V gene: TRBV2; clone size: .; J gene: TRBJ2-7; D gene: TRBD2
CDR3 DNA: TGTGCCAGCAGACTTGTACGGGACAGGGGGCTGAGGTCACCCCTCCACTTT; CDR3 protein: CASRLVRDRGLRSPLHF; V gene: TRBV6-5; clone size: many; J gene: TRBJ1-6; D gene: TRBD1
CDR3 DNA: TGTGCCAGCAGTCGGACTCCTCGTGGTTTGGCCAAAAACATTCAGTACTTC; CDR3 protein: CASSRTPRGLAKNIQYF; V gene: TRBV28; clone size: many; J gene: TRBJ2-4; D gene: .
CDR3 DNA: TGTGCCAGCAAGAAACAGGGGGCGCTTAACTATGGCTACACCTTC; CDR3 protein: CASKKQGALNYGYTF; V gene: TRBV28; clone size: many; J gene: TRBJ1-2; D gene: TRBD1
CDR3 DNA: TGCAGCGTCCGAGACACCCCCTACGAGCAGTACTTC; CDR3 protein: CSVRDTPYEQYF; V gene: TRBV29-1; clone size: many; J gene: TRBJ2-7; D gene: .
CDR3 DNA: TGCAGTGCTAGAGGGATACAGGGGTCGGAGCAGCCCCAGCATTTT; CDR3 protein: CSARGIQGSEQPQHF; V gene: TRBV20-1; clone size: .; J gene: TRBJ1-5; D gene: TRBD1
CDR3 DNA: TGTGCCAGCAGTTTTAGGGACCCGGGACGAGATACGCAGTATTTT; CDR3 protein: CASSFRDPGRDTQYF; V gene: TRBV27; clone size: .; J gene: TRBJ2-3; D gene: .
CDR3 DNA: TGTGCCAGCAGCCGGACAGTCTCCTACGAGCAGTACTTC; CDR3 protein: CASSRTVSYEQYF; V gene: TRBV6-5; clone size: many; J gene: TRBJ2-7; D gene: .
CDR3 DNA: TGTGCCAGCAGTTTCCAACGGGGGACTAGCACAGATACGCAGTATTTT; CDR3 protein: CASSFQRGTSTDTQYF; V gene: TRBV27; clone size: many; J gene: TRBJ2-3; D gene: .
CDR3 DNA: TGTGCCAGCAGCTTAGAATCGGCGCCTAGCAATCAGCCCCAGCATTTT; CDR3 protein: CASSLESAPSNQPQHF; V gene: TRBV7-2; clone size: many; J gene: TRBJ1-5; D gene: .
CDR3 DNA: TGTGCCAGCAGCCCAGAAATTTGGGGCGGTCGCACAGATACGCAGTATTTT; CDR3 protein: CASSPEIWGGRTDTQYF; V gene: TRBV7-2; clone size: many; J gene: TRBJ2-3; D gene: .
CDR3 DNA: TGTGCCAGCAGCGGGGACGGGGGAGAACTTGGGCACTATGGCTACACCTTC; CDR3 protein: CASSGDGGELGHYGYTF; V gene: TRBV9; clone size: few; J gene: TRBJ1-2; D gene: .
CDR3 DNA: TGTGCCAGCAGCGGGGGAGTCCTCAATGAGCAGTTCTTC; CDR3 protein: CASSGGVLNEQFF; V gene: TRBV6-4; clone size: many; J gene: TRBJ2-1; D gene: .
CDR3 DNA: TGTGCCAGCTCACCCAGCGGGGGGACCGGAGATACGCAGTATTTT; CDR3 protein: CASSPSGGTGDTQYF; V gene: TRBV18; clone size: many; J gene: TRBJ2-3; D gene: TRBD2
CDR3 DNA: TGTGCCAGCAGTCCCCTTTGGGGGGACAGCTCCTACGAGCAGTACTTC; CDR3 protein: CASSPLWGDSSYEQYF; V gene: TRBV28; clone size: few; J gene: TRBJ2-7; D gene: .
CDR3 DNA: TGTGCCAGCAGACGCGCGGGAGGGCAGGGGGATGAGCAGTTCTTC; CDR3 protein: CASRRAGGQGDEQFF; V gene: TRBV27; clone size: many; J gene: TRBJ2-1; D gene: TRBD2
CDR3 DNA: TGTGCCAGCTATGGGGGCGCATTAGATACGCAGTATTTT; CDR3 protein: CASYGGALDTQYF; V gene: TRBV2; clone size: many; J gene: TRBJ2-3; D gene: .
CDR3 DNA: TGTGCCACCAGTGGTCTAGGACAGGTGAGCCCGGCAGAAAGCAGCTCCTACAATGAGCAGTTCTTC; CDR3 protein: CATSGLGQVSPAESSSYNEQFF; V gene: TRBV24-1; clone size: few; J gene: TRBJ2-1; D gene: TRBD1
CDR3 DNA: TGCAGTGCTAGAGCCAGAGATCTTGCTAATGAAAAACTGTTTTTT; CDR3 protein: CSARARDLANEKLFF; V gene: TRBV20-1; clone size: many; J gene: TRBJ1-4; D gene: .
CDR3 DNA: TGTGCCAGCAGTTTTGGGCGATACGAGACCCAGTACTTC; CDR3 protein: CASSFGRYETQYF; V gene: TRBV27; clone size: many; J gene: TRBJ2-5; D gene: .
CDR3 DNA: TGTGCCAGCAGTTTAGATACCAGGGCGCGGGAGCAGTACTTC; CDR3 protein: CASSLDTRAREQYF; V gene: TRBV28; clone size: many; J gene: TRBJ2-7; D gene: .
CDR3 DNA: TGTGCCAGCAGCTTTCGGGGGAGCTCCTACAATGAGCAGTTCTTC; CDR3 protein: CASSFRGSSYNEQFF; V gene: TRBV7-6; clone size: .; J gene: TRBJ2-1; D gene: .
CDR3 DNA: TGTGCCAGCAGCGTAAGAGTGGATCAGCCCCAGCATTTT; CDR3 protein: CASSVRVDQPQHF; V gene: TRBV7-9; clone size: many; J gene: TRBJ1-5; D gene: .
CDR3 DNA: TGTGCCAGCAGCCCTCTCTCCTACGAGCAGTACTTC; CDR3 protein: CASSPLSYEQYF; V gene: TRBV7-3; clone size: many; J gene: TRBJ2-7; D gene: .
CDR3 DNA: TGTGCCACCAGTCCCCCGGAGTCCTACGAGCAGTACTTC; CDR3 protein: CATSPPESYEQYF; V gene: TRBV24-1; clone size: many; J gene: TRBJ2-7; D gene: .
CDR3 DNA: TGTGCCAGCAGTGGCCCTGGGATTCCCTACGAGCAGTACTTC; CDR3 protein: CASSGPGIPYEQYF; V gene: TRBV12-3/TRBV12-4; clone size: few; J gene: TRBJ2-7; D gene: .
CDR3 DNA: TGCAGTGCTAGACGTAGCGGGAGATCCACAGATACGCAGTATTTT; CDR3 protein: CSARRSGRSTDTQYF; V gene: TRBV20-1; clone size: many; J gene: TRBJ2-3; D gene: TRBD2
CDR3 DNA: TGCGCCAGCAGCCGTATCTCGGCCCCCTACGAGCAGTACTTC; CDR3 protein: CASSRISAPYEQYF; V gene: TRBV4-1; clone size: many; J gene: TRBJ2-7; D gene: .
CDR3 DNA: TGCGCCAGCAGCCAAGTAGGACAGATCACAGATACGCAGTATTTT; CDR3 protein: CASSQVGQITDTQYF; V gene: TRBV4-1; clone size: many; J gene: TRBJ2-3; D gene: .
CDR3 DNA: TGTGCCAGCAGCTTGGCAGGGGTGGAGGAGACCCAGTACTTC; CDR3 protein: CASSLAGVEETQYF; V gene: TRBV5-4; clone size: many; J gene: TRBJ2-5; D gene: .
CDR3 DNA: TGCAGTGCTAGAGGGGGACGAGGAAACACCATATATTTT; CDR3 protein: CSARGGRGNTIYF; V gene: TRBV20-1; clone size: few; J gene: TRBJ1-3; D gene: .
CDR3 DNA: TGTGCCAGCAGCACCCAGGCGAACACTGAAGCTTTCTTT; CDR3 protein: CASSTQANTEAFF; V gene: TRBV12-3/TRBV12-4; clone size: many; J gene: TRBJ1-1; D gene: .
CDR3 DNA: TGTGAGTCGTCAGGGAACTATGGCTACACCTTC; CDR3 protein: CESSGNYGYTF; V gene: TRBV28; clone size: many; J gene: TRBJ1-2; D gene: .
CDR3 DNA: TGTGCCAGCAGCTTAAGGCTAGGGGGAGCAGATACGCAGTATTTT; CDR3 protein: CASSLRLGGADTQYF; V gene: TRBV7-3; clone size: many; J gene: TRBJ2-3; D gene: .
CDR3 DNA: TGTGCCAGCTCATCTCAGGGCACAGATACGCAGTATTTT; CDR3 protein: CASSSQGTDTQYF; V gene: TRBV18; clone size: many; J gene: TRBJ2-3; D gene: .
CDR3 DNA: TGTGCCAGCAGCTTGGGCGGGCCCTCCTACAATGAGCAGTTCTTC; CDR3 protein: CASSLGGPSYNEQFF; V gene: TRBV7-6; clone size: many; J gene: TRBJ2-1; D gene: .
CDR3 DNA: TGTGCCAGCAGTTACTCGGGCCGATACTCCTACGAGCAGTACTTC; CDR3 protein: CASSYSGRYSYEQYF; V gene: TRBV6-2/TRBV6-3; clone size: .; J gene: TRBJ2-7; D gene: .
CDR3 DNA: TGTGCCAGTAATGTGAGGGCTAGCGGGAGTGGGGGTTACTACAATGAGCAGTTCTTC; CDR3 protein: CASNVRASGSGGYYNEQFF; V gene: TRBV6-1; clone size: many; J gene: TRBJ2-1; D gene: TRBD2
CDR3 DNA: TGTGCCAGCAGCTTACCGCGGGCAGGGAGCACAGATACGCAGTATTTT; CDR3 protein: CASSLPRAGSTDTQYF; V gene: TRBV7-8; clone size: few; J gene: TRBJ2-3; D gene: .
CDR3 DNA: TGCAGCGTTGATTCTGGGGGCGTACAGGGCCACACCTTC; CDR3 protein: CSVDSGGVQGHTF; V gene: TRBV29-1; clone size: .; J gene: TRBJ1-2; D gene: .
CDR3 DNA: TGCAGTGCTAGGGGACTAAAAAACATTCAGTACTTC; CDR3 protein: CSARGLKNIQYF; V gene: TRBV20-1; clone size: .; J gene: TRBJ2-4; D gene: TRBD2
CDR3 DNA: TGTGCCAGCAGACCCAAGAGGGTTCCCTTGAACACTGAAGCTTTCTTT; CDR3 protein: CASRPKRVPLNTEAFF; V gene: TRBV6-1; clone size: many; J gene: TRBJ1-1; D gene: .
CDR3 DNA: TGTGCCAGCGCCAGGTCCGCCGTCCTGACTTTC; CDR3 protein: CASARSAVLTF; V gene: TRBV12-3/TRBV12-4; clone size: few; J gene: TRBJ2-6; D gene: .
CDR3 DNA: TGCGCCAGCAGTCTCACCCAGGGCAGCAAAAACATTCAGTACTTC; CDR3 protein: CASSLTQGSKNIQYF; V gene: TRBV23-1; clone size: .; J gene: TRBJ2-4; D gene: .